A selection of T cell receptor beta chains follows, all from one sample in a study of blood T cell repertoires in COVID-19. The protocol was immunoSEQ multiplex PCR, while the TCRdb copy is restricted to in-frame clones and leaves out a portion. The sample lists over 80,000 clones, less than 85% seen once, with over 3.5% in the top ten. Sequencing was carried out using peripheral blood. The receptors shown here come from a man between 65 and 85 years old with COVID-19, enrolled during active disease. Both conserved end residues are part of each CDR3. Each record gives: CDR3 length, clone size, V gene, J gene, D gene, CDR3 protein, CDR3 DNA. D genes are given only for firm matches. A row's size may be missing; if present it is once, few, many or a size class.

15,NA,TRBV3-1/TRBV3-2,TRBJ2-3,TRBD2,CASSPGGSRTDTQYF,TGTGCCAGCAGCCCGGGGGGGTCCCGCACAGATACGCAGTATTTT
16,once,TRBV7-3,TRBJ2-1,TRBD2,CASSLGGLAGKDEQFF,TGTGCCAGCAGCTTGGGGGGACTAGCGGGGAAGGATGAGCAGTTCTTC
15,NA,TRBV6-2/TRBV6-3,TRBJ2-1,TRBD2,CASSWTSRAYNEQFF,TGTGCCAGCAGTTGGACTAGCAGAGCCTACAATGAGCAGTTCTTC
15,NA,TRBV30,TRBJ1-4,NA,CAWSLFGVPDEKLFF,TGTGCCTGGAGCCTCTTCGGGGTCCCGGATGAAAAACTGTTTTTT
17,NA,TRBV5-1,TRBJ2-2,TRBD2,CASRPLGGRVGPGELFF,TGCGCCAGCAGGCCCCTCGGCGGGAGAGTAGGTCCCGGGGAGCTGTTTTTT
16,NA,TRBV11-2,TRBJ2-7,TRBD1,CASSFTGTGVPYEQYF,TGTGCCAGCAGCTTTACCGGGACAGGCGTCCCCTACGAGCAGTACTTC
14,NA,TRBV30,TRBJ2-1,NA,CAWSVLAAVNEQFF,TGTGCCTGGAGTGTCTTAGCTGCGGTCAATGAGCAGTTCTTC
14,NA,TRBV18,TRBJ2-1,TRBD2,CASSLGLAGSEQFF,TGTGCCAGCTCCCTGGGACTAGCGGGATCTGAGCAGTTCTTC
14,once,TRBV4-2,TRBJ1-3,NA,CASSQGSGENTIYF,TGTGCCAGCAGCCAAGGTTCAGGGGAAAACACCATATATTTT
14,few,TRBV2,TRBJ2-5,NA,CASMLHGRQETQYF,TGTGCCAGCATGCTACACGGGAGACAAGAGACCCAGTACTTC
20,NA,TRBV27,TRBJ2-3,TRBD2,CASSFSGLAGDPRRTDTQYF,TGTGCCAGCAGTTTCTCGGGACTAGCGGGAGACCCTCGACGCACAGATACGCAGTATTTT
13,NA,TRBV15,TRBJ2-7,NA,CATSHGFSYEQYF,TGTGCCACCAGCCACGGGTTTTCCTACGAGCAGTACTTC
17,NA,TRBV4-3,TRBJ1-6,NA,CASSQVFGEDYNSPLHF,TGCGCCAGCAGCCAAGTGTTCGGAGAGGACTATAATTCACCCCTCCACTTT
16,few,TRBV7-3,TRBJ1-3,NA,CASSPAPGISGNTIYF,TGTGCCAGCAGCCCCGCCCCAGGGATCTCTGGAAACACCATATATTTT
17,NA,TRBV5-4,TRBJ2-3,TRBD2,CASSLPGVAGEIDTQYF,TGTGCCAGCAGCTTGCCCGGGGTAGCGGGAGAAATAGATACGCAGTATTTT
15,NA,TRBV24-1,TRBJ2-7,TRBD1,CATHGTGGFPYEQYF,TGTGCCACCCACGGGACAGGGGGCTTCCCCTACGAGCAGTACTTC
15,NA,TRBV28,TRBJ1-2,TRBD1,CASSRDRVGSWGYTF,TGTGCCAGCAGTAGAGACAGGGTGGGTTCCTGGGGCTACACCTTC
15,NA,TRBV7-3,TRBJ2-2,TRBD1,CASSPGQGNTGELFF,TGTGCCAGCAGCCCGGGACAGGGTAACACCGGGGAGCTGTTTTTT
12,NA,TRBV2,TRBJ2-5,NA,CASGRVLETQYF,TGTGCCAGCGGCAGGGTTCTGGAGACCCAGTACTTC
16,NA,TRBV4-3,TRBJ1-6,NA,CASSQVAGTTNSPLHF,TGCGCCAGCAGCCAAGTGGCCGGGACAACAAATTCACCCCTCCACTTT
14,NA,TRBV19,TRBJ2-7,TRBD1,CASSIDRGLYEQYF,TGTGCCAGTAGTATCGACAGGGGGCTCTACGAGCAGTACTTC
15,once,TRBV29-1,TRBJ2-1,TRBD2,CSVDAGRAGYNEQFF,TGCAGCGTTGATGCTGGGAGGGCCGGGTACAATGAGCAGTTCTTC
13,NA,TRBV27,TRBJ2-2,NA,CASSFEGFGELFF,TGTGCCAGCAGTTTTGAGGGATTCGGGGAGCTGTTTTTT
14,NA,TRBV27,TRBJ1-2,TRBD1,CASRPWDRLYGYTF,TGTGCCAGCAGACCTTGGGACAGACTCTATGGCTACACCTTC
15,NA,TRBV4-3,TRBJ2-2,NA,CASSQEHTNTGELFF,TGCGCCAGCAGCCAAGAACATACGAACACCGGGGAGCTGTTTTTT
15,few,TRBV6-5,TRBJ2-3,TRBD2,CASRLSGRPTDTQYF,TGTGCCAGCAGGCTCAGCGGGAGACCCACAGATACGCAGTATTTT
16,NA,TRBV10-3,TRBJ1-6,TRBD1,CAISFRPGQANSPLHF,TGTGCCATCAGTTTCCGCCCGGGACAGGCTAATTCACCCCTCCACTTT
15,NA,TRBV27,TRBJ2-7,TRBD1,CASSLLTGNYNEQYF,TGTGCCAGCAGTTTGTTGACAGGGAATTACAACGAGCAGTACTTC
15,NA,TRBV2,TRBJ1-2,TRBD1,CASSEGTGGLSGYTF,TGTGCCAGCAGTGAAGGGACAGGGGGCTTGTCTGGCTACACCTTC
18,NA,TRBV7-9,TRBJ2-3,TRBD2,CASSLKWRLAGVSDTQYF,TGTGCCAGCAGCCTGAAGTGGAGGCTAGCGGGAGTGTCAGATACGCAGTATTTT
17,few,TRBV28,TRBJ1-3,NA,CASISGGGVDSGNTIYF,TGTGCCAGCATTTCCGGAGGAGGGGTGGATTCTGGAAACACCATATATTTT
12,NA,TRBV10-3,TRBJ2-5,NA,CAISADSETQYF,TGTGCCATCAGTGCGGACAGTGAGACCCAGTACTTC
17,once,TRBV4-2,TRBJ1-6,NA,CASSQGMALQANSPLHF,TGTGCCAGCAGCCAAGGGATGGCTCTACAGGCCAATTCACCCCTCCACTTT
15,NA,TRBV4-3,TRBJ1-5,NA,CASSQVSGSNQPQHF,TGCGCCAGCAGCCAAGTAAGTGGCAGCAATCAGCCCCAGCATTTT
15,NA,TRBV5-1,TRBJ2-1,NA,CASSLAAGSYNEQFF,TGCGCCAGCAGCTTGGCTGCGGGATCCTACAATGAGCAGTTCTTC
13,NA,TRBV7-2,TRBJ2-2,NA,CASRNDPAGELFF,TGTGCCAGCCGTAACGATCCGGCCGGGGAGCTGTTTTTT
12,NA,TRBV7-3,TRBJ2-1,NA,CASSPGTVEQFF,TGTGCCAGCAGCCCGGGGACTGTCGAGCAGTTCTTC
15,NA,TRBV6-5,TRBJ2-1,NA,CASSPSLGANNEQFF,TGTGCCAGCAGTCCCTCGTTAGGGGCGAACAATGAGCAGTTCTTC
16,NA,TRBV27,TRBJ2-5,TRBD2,CASSPGLAGAFETQYF,TGTGCCAGCAGTCCCGGACTAGCGGGAGCGTTTGAGACCCAGTACTTC
14,NA,TRBV6-2/TRBV6-3,TRBJ2-3,NA,CASSLLSKQDTQYF,TGTGCCAGCAGCCTCTTATCCAAGCAAGATACGCAGTATTTT
16,NA,TRBV5-7,TRBJ2-3,TRBD2,CASSPPTSRYTDTQYF,TGTGCCAGCAGCCCGCCGACTAGCCGATACACAGATACGCAGTATTTT
14,few,TRBV9,TRBJ1-1,NA,CASSVTGLNTEAFF,TGTGCCAGCAGCGTAACGGGATTGAACACTGAAGCTTTCTTT
14,few,TRBV27,TRBJ2-1,NA,CASSYTQGFNEQFF,TGTGCCAGCAGTTACACCCAGGGGTTCAATGAGCAGTTCTTC